Presented here are 27 T cell receptor beta chains from one specimen sequenced in a study of cytomegalovirus exposure and HLA in healthy donors. Researchers ran the PCR with 60 Vbeta and 13 Jbeta primers. Generated by immunoSEQ multiplex PCR, the TCRdb table keeps only in-frame clones and is missing some. The table lists about 150,000 clones, around 80% of them singletons. Material: PBMCs. The origin of the receptors is a woman in her forties or fifties in good health and CMV-seropositive.

The V and J genes are TRBV2 and TRBJ2-5, with TRBD2 matching over 8 bases. Germline values: CDR1 SNHLY, CDR2 FYNNEI. The length of the CDR3 is 14 residues. J was trimmed by 4 bases and V by 1 base; bases with no gene match: 2. CDR3 bases: TGTGCCAGCAGTGAAGAGCGGGGGAGAGAGACCCAGTACTTC. Translation: CASSEERGRETQYF.

The J gene is TRBJ1-2, the V gene TRBV18; 8 bases agree with TRBD1. Trimming took 3 bases from V and 8 from J; bases not matched to a gene: 8. CDR1 is KGHSH and CDR2 is LQKENI in the germline V gene. The CDR3 totals 14 residues. CDR3 residues: CASSPSPSGGGYTF. In DNA form, the CDR3 reads TGTGCCAGCTCACCGTCTCCTTCAGGGGGCGGCTACACCTTC. The full variable domain, in which reference TRBV18 and TRBJ1-2 provide the parts outside the CDR3, is NAGVMQNPRHLVRRRGQEARLRCSPMKGHSHVYWYRQLPEEGLKFMVYLQKENIIDESGMPKERFSAEFPKEGPSILRIQQVVRGDSAAYFCASSPSPSGGGYTFGSGTRLTVV.

The chain joins TRBV10-3 to TRBJ1-5; D is perhaps TRBD1 (5 bases). The length of the CDR3 is 14 residues. The germline V gene has CDR1 ENHRY and CDR2 SYGVKD. V dropped 0 bases and J dropped 11 bases, with 14 bases sitting between them. CDR3: CAISESKGVVAQHF. CDR3 nucleotide sequence: TGTGCCATCAGTGAGTCGAAAGGGGTAGTGGCCCAGCATTTT.

V and J are TRBV15 and TRBJ2-2, with D tentatively TRBD1 (6 bases). Germline loops: CDR1 LNHNV, CDR2 YYDKDF (reference sequence). V was trimmed by 4 bases and J by 4 bases, leaving 22 bases between them. This CDR3 spans 18 amino acids. In DNA form, the CDR3 reads TGTGCCACCAGCATAGAGTTAGGACAGTCTTATGGCACCGGGGAGCTGTTTTTT. This sequence encodes CATSIELGQSYGTGELFF.

The V call is TRBV5-1, the J call TRBJ2-2, with D hard to call. Trimming cost V 0 bases and J 0 bases, with 6 bases left between them. The CDR3 length is 15 residues. In germline, CDR1 is SGHRS, CDR2 YFSETQ. CDR3: CASSLGGTNTGELFF. For the CDR3, the DNA is TGCGCCAGCAGCTTGGGAGGCACGAACACCGGGGAGCTGTTTTTT.

This clone was seen a few times. V and J are TRBV4-1 and TRBJ2-5, with a weak D call TRBD2 (6 bases). The V end was cut by 4 bases, the J end by 3 bases, with 15 bases between. The germline V gene encodes CDR1 MGHRA and CDR2 YSYEKL. The CDR3 contains 15 residues. The CDR3 loop is CASSPGGEGEETQYF. CDR3 nucleotides: TGCGCCAGCAGCCCCGGGGGAGAGGGAGAAGAGACCCAGTACTTC.

This chain connects TRBV7-2 to TRBJ2-5; D perhaps matches TRBD2 (6 bases). This CDR3 has 13 residues. Per the germline V gene, CDR1 is SGHTA and CDR2 is FQGNSA. Trimming pared 1 base from V and 10 bases from J, leaving 13 bases between. This CDR3 is CASSLEGRGIQYF. CDR3 sequence (DNA): TGTGCCAGCAGCTTAGAGGGCCGGGGGATCCAGTACTTC.

This chain uses TRBV15 with TRBJ1-1; D possibly corresponds to TRBD1 (5 bases). V was cut by 0 bases and J by 13 bases, with 15 bases left in between. The CDR3 has 13 amino acids. From germline, CDR1 is LNHNV and CDR2 YYDKDF (reference sequence). This CDR3 is CATSRDGTPEGFF. DNA for the CDR3: TGTGCCACCAGCAGAGATGGGACTCCAGAGGGTTTCTTT.

The chain joins TRBV11-3 to TRBJ1-5, with 10 bases fitting TRBD1. Looked up from germline, CDR1 is SGHNT and CDR2 is YENEEA. The V gene end was trimmed by 4 bases and the J gene end by 0 bases; junction bases not matched to a gene: 12. The CDR3 is 19 amino acids. The CDR3 here is CASSSLSTGGLASNQPQHF. The CDR3 DNA reads TGTGCCAGCAGCTCCCTCTCGACAGGGGGCCTAGCTAGCAATCAGCCCCAGCATTTT.

The DNA of the CDR3 is TGTGCCAGTAGTCCCAGAATCCAAGAGACCCAGTACTTC. Its translation is CASSPRIQETQYF. This chain connects TRBV19 to TRBJ2-5; no clear D. The germline V gene encodes CDR1 LNHDA and CDR2 SQIVND (reference sequence). Trimming took 5 bases from V and 1 from J, leaving 8 bases between them. The length of the CDR3 is 13 residues.

This CDR3 reads CASSRGGRGHTGELFF. DNA of the CDR3: TGTGCCAGCAGCCGAGGGGGCAGGGGGCACACCGGGGAGCTGTTTTTT. V and J are TRBV5-6 and TRBJ2-2, with 8 bases aligning to TRBD1. CDR1 and CDR2 (germline): SGHDT, YYEEEE. The CDR3 spans 16 residues. V lost 4 bases to trimming and J lost 3 bases; unmatched junction nucleotides: 8.

This clone was observed a handful of times. V is TRBV9 and J is TRBJ1-6; 7 bases align to TRBD1. V lost 6 bases to trimming and J lost 6 bases; unmatched junction nucleotides: 15. Looked up from germline, CDR1 is SGDLS and CDR2 is YYNGEE. This CDR3 contains 17 residues. CDR3 residues: CASIPTGQVRANSPLHF. The CDR3, as DNA: TGTGCCAGCATACCAACTGGACAGGTGAGGGCTAATTCACCCCTCCACTTT.

This chain joins TRBV27 and TRBJ2-3; 7 nucleotides match TRBD2. The V and J ends lost 3 bases and 3 bases, in that order; junction bases with no gene match: 12. CDR3 length: 17 residues. Germline CDR1 reads MNHEY; CDR2 reads SMNVEV (reference sequence). Written as DNA, the CDR3 is TGTGCCAGCAGTTTGAGGGGAGGGAGGGGACGGACAGATACGCAGTATTTT. Protein: CASSLRGGRGRTDTQYF.

The chain links TRBV29-1 to TRBJ2-1, with no clear D. With 1 base removed from V and 8 bases from J, the gap between germline ends came to 9 bases. This CDR3 is 12 amino acids long. Germline V gene lookup returns CDR1 SQVTM and CDR2 ANQGSEA. The CDR3 bases are TGCAGCGTTGAAGGATCAAGCGATGAGCAGTTCTTC. It yields the protein CSVEGSSDEQFF.

The chain links TRBV9 to TRBJ2-7, with 7 bases lining up with TRBD2. CDR1 and CDR2 from the germline V gene are SGDLS and YYNGEE. There are 16 residues in the CDR3. V gave up 2 bases and J gave up 5 bases; unmatched junction bases: 13. CDR3 protein: CASSVGGTTLSHEQYF. CDR3 coding DNA: TGTGCCAGCAGCGTTGGCGGGACTACCCTGTCCCACGAGCAGTACTTC.

V and J are TRBV5-1 and TRBJ2-5, with a possible D match to TRBD2 (7 bases). Trimming shortened V by 0 bases and J by 1 base, and 10 bases separated the two germline ends. Germline loops: CDR1 SGHRS, CDR2 YFSETQ. The CDR3 spans 15 residues. Written as DNA, the CDR3 is TGCGCCAGCAGCTTGGCGGGGGGCCCCCAAGAGACCCAGTACTTC. Its translation is CASSLAGGPQETQYF.

V is TRBV4-1 and J is TRBJ1-1; TRBD1 matches at 7 bases. Looked up from germline, CDR1 is MGHRA and CDR2 is YSYEKL. The CDR3 has 14 residues. V lost 1 base and J lost 9; bases outside the gene matches: 8. In nucleotides, the CDR3 is TGCGCCAGCAGCCAAGTGGCGACAGGGCTTAAAGCTTTCTTT. The encoded protein is CASSQVATGLKAFF.

The V call is TRBV10-3, the J call TRBJ2-7; 11 nucleotides align to TRBD1. This CDR3 contains 15 residues. The V and J ends lost 6 bases and 3 bases, in that order; junction bases with no gene match: 7. In germline, CDR1 is ENHRY, CDR2 SYGVKD. CDR3 DNA sequence: TGTGCCATCAGCAAAACGGGACAGGGGGTCTACGAGCAGTACTTC. It is translated as CAISKTGQGVYEQYF.

The chain couples TRBV7-3 to TRBJ1-1, with TRBD1 matching 11 bases. V was clipped by 5 bases and J by 10 bases; unmatched bases: 9. From germline, CDR1 is SGHTA and CDR2 FQGTGA. The CDR3 loop spans 14 amino acids. CDR3: CASSVDPGTGGAFF. The CDR3 DNA is TGTGCCAGCAGCGTAGATCCCGGGACAGGGGGAGCTTTCTTT.

As DNA, the CDR3 is TGTGCCAGCAGTTTCCATAGTCCCACCGGGGAGCTGTTTTTT. Its protein product is CASSFHSPTGELFF. V usage is TRBV27 and J usage is TRBJ2-2; D ambiguous. V lost 3 bases and J lost 4, with 9 bases in between. The germline V gene encodes CDR1 MNHEY and CDR2 SMNVEV (reference sequence). The CDR3 runs 14 residues.

This clone appeared a single time. The V gene is TRBV5-6, the J gene TRBJ2-2, with D maybe TRBD2 (6 bases). V was clipped by 2 bases and J by 8 bases, with 10 bases between them. Germline V gives CDR1 SGHDT, CDR2 YYEEEE. The CDR3 has 13 amino acids. Here the CDR3 DNA reads TGTGCCAGCAGCTTCGGACTAATGGGGGAGCTGTTTTTT. The encoded protein is CASSFGLMGELFF.

This rearrangement joins TRBV11-2 to TRBJ2-1; D not resolved. V was trimmed by 1 base and J by 6 bases, leaving 13 bases between them. In germline, CDR1 is SGHAT, CDR2 FQNNGV. The CDR3 is 15 residues long. CDR3 residues: CASSLVPSSANEQFF. The CDR3 bases are TGTGCCAGCAGCTTAGTCCCTAGTTCGGCCAATGAGCAGTTCTTC.

This rearrangement joins TRBV28 to TRBJ2-3; the D gene is possibly TRBD2 (6 bases). The V end lost 6 bases, the J end lost 2 bases, and 12 bases lay between the germline ends. This CDR3 comprises 14 residues. CDR1 and CDR2 (germline): MDHEN, SYDVKM. The CDR3 DNA reads TGTGCCAGCAGACCCGGGGGAATCACAGATACGCAGTATTTT. This encodes CASRPGGITDTQYF.

This chain joins TRBV11-2 and TRBJ1-3; no reliable D call. The CDR3 has 16 amino acids. V lost 5 bases and J lost 0, with 14 bases in between. Per germline, CDR1 SGHAT and CDR2 FQNNGV. CDR3 bases: TGTGCCAGCAGCATATTACACACCAGCTCTGGAAACACCATATATTTT. Its translation: CASSILHTSSGNTIYF.

The CDR3 loop is CAWSDVTSYNGNTIYF. CDR3 sequence (DNA): TGTGCCTGGAGTGACGTTACATCATACAATGGAAACACCATATATTTT. This rearrangement joins TRBV30 to TRBJ1-3; D gene unclear. CDR1 is GTSNPN, CDR2 SVGIG, per germline (reference sequence). The CDR3 has 16 residues. V shed 1 base and J shed 3 bases, with 16 bases lying between them.

This clone showed up just once. The V gene is TRBV5-6, the J gene TRBJ2-2; no definite D call. This CDR3 contains 12 residues. Between the trimmed V and J ends, which lost 3 bases and 6 bases, there was a span of 6 bases. Germline V gives CDR1 SGHDT, CDR2 YYEEEE. The CDR3 protein is CASSSGSGELFF. CDR3 nucleotides: TGTGCCAGCAGCTCAGGATCCGGGGAGCTGTTTTTT.

The genes are TRBV30 and TRBJ1-5, with D possibly matching TRBD1 (5 bases). The CDR3 runs to 14 residues. Germline CDR1 reads GTSNPN; CDR2 reads SVGIG (reference sequence). The V end was cut by 1 base, the J end by 2 bases, with 9 bases between. CDR3 DNA: TGTGCCTGGAGTGGGACATCGGGCAATCAGCCCCAGCATTTT. Protein sequence: CAWSGTSGNQPQHF.